The table lists the clone carrying this TCR beta chain with a few counts. Its target is not known. With a much larger clone just one base away, this may be a read error. Exclusions: uncontrolled infection, other autoimmune disease, pregnancy, lactation. Diagnostic assessment was based on clinical symptoms, serum thyroxine and TRAb, thyroid ultrasound and orbital computed tomography. The data derive from a study of T cells in Graves' hyperthyroidism and ophthalmopathy. Study-wide findings and caveats: Most thyroid clonotypes expanded above 0.001 were also detected in blood. Ophthalmopathy was distinguished from stable hyperthyroidism by 13 V-J signatures.

The TCR beta CDR3 regions underwent amplification using RNA transcripts as the source. TCR CDR3 underwent first-round RT-PCR with the HTBI primer set. A single record per CDR3 protein comes from TCRdb applying MiXCR to the multiplex PCR reads. The sample has about 510,000 distinct CDR3 sequences, about 46% seen once; the top ten hold roughly 45%. The CDR3 spans 14 residues. CDR1 and CDR2 (germline): DFQATT, SNEGSKA (reference sequence). This rearrangement joins TRBV20-1 to TRBJ2-7; 12 positions agree with TRBD2. The source material was peripheral blood or thyroid tissue (not recorded which). This TCR derives from an adult woman with Graves' disease, either hyperthyroidism or ophthalmopathy (not recorded which). The CDR3 reads CGASGGGAAYEQYF. CDR3 DNA: TGCGGTGCTAGCGGGGGGGGAGCGGCCTACGAGCAGTACTTC.